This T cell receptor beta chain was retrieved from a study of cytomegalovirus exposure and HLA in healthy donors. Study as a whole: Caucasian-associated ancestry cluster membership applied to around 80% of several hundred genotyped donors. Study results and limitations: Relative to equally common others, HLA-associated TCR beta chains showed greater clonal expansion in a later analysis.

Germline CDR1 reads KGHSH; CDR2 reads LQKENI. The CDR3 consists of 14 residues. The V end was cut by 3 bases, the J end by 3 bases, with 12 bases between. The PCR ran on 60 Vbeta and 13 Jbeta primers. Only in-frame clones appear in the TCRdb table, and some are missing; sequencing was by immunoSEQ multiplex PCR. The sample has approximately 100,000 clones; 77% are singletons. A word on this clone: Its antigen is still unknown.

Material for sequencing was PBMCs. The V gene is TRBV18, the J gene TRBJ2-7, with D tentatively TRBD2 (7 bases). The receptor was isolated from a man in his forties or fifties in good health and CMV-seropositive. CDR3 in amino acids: CASSPGGGHYEQYF. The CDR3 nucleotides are TGTGCCAGCTCACCGGGCGGGGGCCACTACGAGCAGTACTTC. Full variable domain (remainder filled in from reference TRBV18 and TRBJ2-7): NAGVMQNPRHLVRRRGQEARLRCSPMKGHSHVYWYRQLPEEGLKFMVYLQKENIIDESGMPKERFSAEFPKEGPSILRIQQVVRGDSAAYFCASSPGGGHYEQYFGPGTRLTVT.